Presented here are 3 T cell receptor beta chains from one specimen sequenced in a study of T-cell memory formation after mild COVID-19. MiXCR, applied by TCRdb to the 5' RACE reads, yields one record per CDR3 protein. The table has almost 550,000 distinct CDR3 sequences, roughly 20% seen once. The sample taken for sequencing was PBMCs or a T cell subset sorted from them (not recorded which). The receptors here all came from an adult woman who had mild COVID-19 (a few samples of this study predate the infection). Cell type and time point are not known.

V is TRBV7-4 and J is TRBJ2-1, with 8 bases identical to TRBD1. V was clipped by 4 bases and J by 4 bases; unmatched bases: 15. The CDR3 has 18 residues. Germline assignment: CDR1 SGHVT and CDR2 SQSDAQ. CDR3 amino acids: CASSYANRRDRSYNEQFF. In nucleotides, the CDR3 is TGTGCCAGCAGCTATGCCAACCGCAGGGACAGGAGTTACAATGAGCAGTTCTTC. The full variable domain, in which reference TRBV7-4 and TRBJ2-1 provide the parts outside the CDR3, is GAGVSQSPRYKVAKRGRDVALRCDSISGHVTLYWYRQTLGQGSEVLTYSQSDAQRDKSGRPSGRFSAERPERSVSTLKIQRTEQGDSAVYLCASSYANRRDRSYNEQFFGPGTRLTVL.

The rearrangement uses TRBV15 and TRBJ2-7; D perhaps matches TRBD2 (5 bases). Trimming left V 3 bases short and J 8 bases short, with 11 bases between. This CDR3 contains 12 residues. Germline CDR1 is LNHNV and CDR2 is YYDKDF (reference sequence). Here the CDR3 DNA reads TGTGCCACCAGCAGTACGGGGTTGCAGCAGTACTTC. Amino acids: CATSSTGLQQYF.

The sample holds a few counts of this clonotype. The chain couples TRBV7-8 to TRBJ2-1, with 9 bases lining up with TRBD2. Germline V CDR1 and CDR2: SGHVS, FQNEAQ. The ends lost 0 bases at V and 9 bases at J; junction bases unmatched: 12. The CDR3 is 17 residues long. DNA of the CDR3: TGTGCCAGCAGCTTAGCGCCGGCTGCGGGAGGGATTTCTGAGCAGTTCTTC. Its protein product is CASSLAPAAGGISEQFF.